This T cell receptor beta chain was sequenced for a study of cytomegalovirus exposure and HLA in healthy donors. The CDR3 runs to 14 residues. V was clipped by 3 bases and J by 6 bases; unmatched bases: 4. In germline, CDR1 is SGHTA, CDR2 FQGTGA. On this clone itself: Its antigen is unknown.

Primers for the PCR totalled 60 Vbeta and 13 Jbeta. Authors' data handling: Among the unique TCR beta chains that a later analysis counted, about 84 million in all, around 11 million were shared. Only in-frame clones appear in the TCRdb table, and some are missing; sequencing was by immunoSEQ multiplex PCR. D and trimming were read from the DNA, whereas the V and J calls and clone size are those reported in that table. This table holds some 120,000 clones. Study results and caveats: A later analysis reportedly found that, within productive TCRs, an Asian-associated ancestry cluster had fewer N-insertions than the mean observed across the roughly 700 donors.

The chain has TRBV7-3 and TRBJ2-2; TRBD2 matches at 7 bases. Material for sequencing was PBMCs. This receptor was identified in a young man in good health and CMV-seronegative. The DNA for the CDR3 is TGTGCCAGCAGCTTCGGGGGGAAGTCCGGGGAGCTGTTTTTT. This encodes CASSFGGKSGELFF.